Each of the 28 T cell receptor beta chains below was sequenced from the same sample in a study of T-cell reconstitution after alpha-beta-depleted transplantation in children. For TCRbeta, the library was prepared with unique molecular identifiers. TCRdb reprocessed the PCR reads via MiXCR and lists one record per CDR3 protein. The table lists 140,000 or so distinct CDR3 sequences, roughly 9% of them singletons. Source: PBMCs, mostly from graft donor cells, taken 180 days after TCRalphabeta/CD19-depleted stem cell transplant. The source of these receptors is a female patient aged 2-15 years who had a stem cell transplant for congenital amegakaryocytic thrombocytopenia, so the T cells may come from the graft donor.

In this sample, this clonotype turned up many times. The rearrangement links TRBV20-1 to TRBJ2-3; TRBD2 matches at 13 bases. CDR3 length: 17 residues. Germline CDR1 reads DFQATT; CDR2 reads SNEGSKA (reference sequence). V was pared by 2 bases and J by 6 bases, with 11 bases of the junction left unmatched. As DNA, the CDR3 is TGCAGTGCTAGAAAAACTAGCGGGGGGGCCGGTGTGGATACGCAGTATTTT. Amino acids: CSARKTSGGAGVDTQYF.

This chain links TRBV20-1 with TRBJ2-1; 13 bases match TRBD2. Per the germline V gene, CDR1 is DFQATT and CDR2 is SNEGSKA (reference sequence). This CDR3 has 19 residues. After removal of 3 bases from V and 4 bases from J, the junction contained 15 bases not matched to a gene. Written as DNA, the CDR3 is TGCAGTGCTAGGAAGCCCGGGACTAGCGGGATAATGAGGTACAATGAGCAGTTCTTC. Translation gives CSARKPGTSGIMRYNEQFF.

As to this clonotype: The junction departs from the called germline gene at one end, perhaps through a read error. This chain connects TRBV5-1 to TRBJ1-3; maybe TRBD1 (5 bases). The CDR3 has 17 residues. From germline, CDR1 is SGHRS and CDR2 YFSETQ. The chain's CDR3 is CASSCPAGTLSGNTMYF. CDR3 bases: TGCGCCAGCAGCTGCCCTGCGGGGACCCTCTCTGGAAACACCATGTATTTT.

This clonotype showed up many times. The CDR3 reads CAISESGYNQPQHF. CDR3 bases: TGTGCCATCAGTGAGTCTGGATACAATCAGCCCCAGCATTTT. The chain links TRBV10-3 to TRBJ1-5; D uncertain. CDR1 is ENHRY, CDR2 SYGVKD, per germline. The CDR3 is made up of 14 amino acids. Trimming took 0 bases from V and 3 from J, leaving 6 bases between them.

This clonotype was recorded many times. The rearrangement joins TRBV5-1 to TRBJ2-7; TRBD2 aligns across 7 bases. Trimming removed 1 base from V and 3 bases from J; junction bases left unmatched: 10. The CDR3 runs to 16 residues. Germline V gives CDR1 SGHRS, CDR2 YFSETQ. DNA of the CDR3: TGCGCCAGCAGCTTGAGCGGGGCAGGGAGCCTCTACGAGCAGTACTTC. Protein: CASSLSGAGSLYEQYF.

This clonotype was observed many times. CDR3 residues: CASSLVAGGNQPQHF. CDR3 sequence (DNA): TGTGCCAGCAGCTTAGTAGCAGGGGGCAATCAGCCCCAGCATTTT. This chain connects TRBV7-2 to TRBJ1-5, with a tentative D call TRBD1 (6 bases). The CDR3 totals 15 residues. Trimming took 1 base from V and 2 from J, leaving 9 bases between them. Germline loops: CDR1 SGHTA, CDR2 FQGNSA.

This clonotype occurred many times. This rearrangement joins TRBV27 to TRBJ1-4; no clear D gene. This CDR3 has 15 residues. The V gene lost 1 base and the J gene lost 2 bases, with 8 bases spanning the gap. Germline values: CDR1 MNHEY, CDR2 SMNVEV (reference sequence). The CDR3 here is CASSLLGKTNEKLFF. DNA for the CDR3: TGTGCCAGCAGTTTATTGGGGAAGACTAATGAAAAACTGTTTTTT.

In its sample, this clonotype was seen a few times. The V call is TRBV5-1, the J call TRBJ2-3; 11 bases line up with TRBD2. V gave up 2 bases and J gave up 0 bases; unmatched junction bases: 11. This CDR3 has 19 residues. The germline V gene encodes CDR1 SGHRS and CDR2 YFSETQ. CDR3 in amino acids: CASSFSRLAGKASTDTQYF. As DNA, the CDR3 is TGCGCCAGCAGCTTTTCCAGACTAGCGGGGAAAGCTAGCACAGATACGCAGTATTTT.

This clonotype showed up just a few times. This chain joins TRBV6-5 and TRBJ1-4; 7 nucleotides line up with TRBD1. The junction had 9 bases not matched to a gene; V was cut back by 6 bases and J by 8 bases. Germline assignment: CDR1 MNHEY and CDR2 SVGAGI. The CDR3 loop spans 14 amino acids. The CDR3 is CASRRQGLGEKLFF. The CDR3 DNA sequence: TGTGCCAGCAGGCGACAGGGCTTAGGAGAAAAACTGTTTTTT.

This clonotype was seen ten or more times. The chain has TRBV7-9 and TRBJ2-7; no firm D call. Trimming took off 5 bases at V and 5 bases at J, with 13 bases between the two ends. Germline V gives CDR1 SEHNR, CDR2 FQNEAQ (reference sequence). This CDR3 comprises 13 residues. CDR3 in amino acids: CASSPPTRNEQYF. The CDR3 coding sequence is TGTGCCAGCAGCCCCCCTACACGTAACGAGCAGTACTTC.

The rearrangement uses TRBV6-5 and TRBJ2-1; D perhaps matches TRBD2 (7 bases). V was clipped by 2 bases and J by 7 bases, with 15 bases between them. This CDR3 has 15 residues. Germline values: CDR1 MNHEY, CDR2 SVGAGI. CDR3 protein: CASSYGGGARNEQFF. In DNA form, the CDR3 reads TGTGCCAGCAGTTACGGTGGGGGGGCCAGGAATGAGCAGTTCTTC.

This clonotype occurred many times. This chain links TRBV7-2 with TRBJ1-2; TRBD1 is a possible D gene (6 bases). The germline V and J ends were trimmed by 2 bases and 4 bases, with 17 bases remaining between them. This CDR3 has 16 residues. Germline V lookup: CDR1 SGHTA, CDR2 FQGNSA. The CDR3, as DNA: TGTGCCAGCAGCTTATTTGCCCCAGGGGAAGTCTATGGCTACACCTTC. This sequence encodes CASSLFAPGEVYGYTF.

This clonotype was observed at least ten times. This chain links TRBV11-2 with TRBJ2-1; D is unclear. Trimming removed 1 base at V and 10 bases at J, with 8 bases between. Germline V CDR1 and CDR2: SGHAT, FQNNGV. This CDR3 has 12 residues. CDR3 DNA sequence: TGTGCCAGCAGCTTAGTGGAAGCAGAGCAGTTCTTC. Translation gives CASSLVEAEQFF.

This clonotype was observed many times. J is TRBJ2-3 and V is TRBV11-3; TRBD2 matches at 12 bases. The germline V gene has CDR1 SGHNT and CDR2 YENEEA. V lost 5 bases to trimming and J lost 4 bases; unmatched junction nucleotides: 13. The CDR3 runs 18 residues. CDR3 nucleotide sequence: TGTGCCAGCAGCCTTACTAGCGGGGGGACAGGGGACCCAGATACGCAGTATTTT. Amino acid sequence: CASSLTSGGTGDPDTQYF.

This clonotype was counted ten times or more. The V call is TRBV20-1, the J call TRBJ2-5; TRBD2 matches at 10 bases. Germline loops: CDR1 DFQATT, CDR2 SNEGSKA (reference sequence). The CDR3 sequence is 15 residues long. V trimming: 5 bases; J trimming: 5 bases; junction bases outside the gene matches: 11. The CDR3 spells CSAVPGLAMLETQYF. CDR3 DNA: TGCAGTGCTGTTCCGGGACTAGCGATGTTGGAGACCCAGTACTTC.

In its sample, this clonotype was seen a few times. The chain joins TRBV20-1 to TRBJ2-3, with 9 positions matching TRBD2. Germline values: CDR1 DFQATT, CDR2 SNEGSKA (reference sequence). The junction had 3 bases not matched to a gene; V was cut back by 2 bases and J by 0 bases. The CDR3 has 15 amino acids. The CDR3 protein is CSARTSGPSTDTQYF. For the CDR3, the DNA is TGCAGTGCTAGAACTAGCGGGCCGAGCACAGATACGCAGTATTTT.

This chain uses TRBV4-1 with TRBJ2-7; D ambiguous. Trimming took off 0 bases at V and 3 bases at J, with 12 bases between the two ends. The CDR3 covers 15 residues. Germline V lookup: CDR1 MGHRA, CDR2 YSYEKL. CDR3 sequence reads: CASSQDPVGLYEQYF. Here the CDR3 DNA reads TGCGCCAGCAGCCAAGATCCTGTCGGTCTCTACGAGCAGTACTTC.

This clonotype was counted many times. V is TRBV5-1 and J is TRBJ1-1; tentatively, D is TRBD1 (5 bases). Per germline, CDR1 SGHRS and CDR2 YFSETQ. Deletions cut 4 bases from V and 5 bases from J, with 15 bases between. The CDR3 is 14 residues long. In DNA form, the CDR3 reads TGCGCCAGCAGCGCTGACAGTGTTGGGACTGAAGCTTTCTTT. As protein: CASSADSVGTEAFF.

This clonotype was detected many times. The chain is built from TRBV20-1 and TRBJ1-1; a weak D match, TRBD1 (5 bases). The germline V and J ends were trimmed by 5 bases and 5 bases, with 18 bases remaining between them. This CDR3 contains 14 residues. Germline lookup yields CDR1 DFQATT and CDR2 SNEGSKA (reference sequence). CDR3 in DNA: TGCAGTGCTCCGCGGGACGGGGCAAAGACTGAAGCTTTCTTT. This encodes CSAPRDGAKTEAFF.

This clonotype was found a few times. The V call is TRBV29-1, the J call TRBJ2-1, with D uncertain. V shed 3 bases and J shed 8 bases, with 17 bases lying between them. The CDR3 has 14 amino acids. Germline lookup yields CDR1 SQVTM and CDR2 ANQGSEA. This CDR3 reads CSVDGRTELDEQFF. For the CDR3, the DNA is TGCAGCGTTGACGGCCGGACCGAATTAGATGAGCAGTTCTTC.

This clonotype was counted at least ten times. The J gene is TRBJ1-6, the V gene TRBV7-8; D not resolved. V was pared by 1 base and J by 3 bases, with 7 bases between. From germline, CDR1 is SGHVS and CDR2 FQNEAQ. CDR3 length equals 15 residues. CDR3 amino acids: CASSLVLNYNSPLHF. The CDR3 coding sequence is TGTGCCAGCAGCTTAGTACTCAACTATAATTCACCCCTCCACTTT.

This clonotype was observed a few times. This chain uses TRBV6-1 with TRBJ2-6; no clear D gene. Trimming removed 10 bases from V and 2 bases from J, with 9 bases in between. The CDR3 has 13 amino acids. Germline values: CDR1 MNHNS, CDR2 SASEGT. The CDR3 bases are TGTGCCACTCTCGAGCCTGGGGCCAACGTCCTGACTTTC. Residues: CATLEPGANVLTF.

This clonotype was counted between two and nine times. V usage is TRBV9 and J usage is TRBJ2-3; D is uncertain. V lost 0 bases and J 2 bases, leaving 10 bases between the germline ends. The CDR3 extends over 15 amino acids. Germline V lookup: CDR1 SGDLS, CDR2 YYNGEE. The CDR3 DNA sequence: TGTGCCAGCAGCGTAGTGGCAGGAGCCACAGATACGCAGTATTTT. Protein product: CASSVVAGATDTQYF.

This clonotype was counted a few times. The chain uses TRBV19 and TRBJ2-6, with D possibly TRBD1 on 5 matching bases. V dropped 9 bases and J dropped 4 bases, with 16 bases sitting between them. Germline V CDR1 and CDR2: LNHDA, SQIVND (reference sequence). This CDR3 contains 15 residues. CDR3 coding DNA: TGTGCCAGCGGCCAGGGATCCCCGGGGGCCAACGTCCTGACTTTC. The encoded protein is CASGQGSPGANVLTF.

This clonotype was picked up many times. This chain joins TRBV20-1 and TRBJ2-1; D is undetermined. The CDR3 totals 15 residues. Between the trimmed V and J ends, which lost 0 bases and 3 bases, there was a span of 12 bases. Germline V gives CDR1 DFQATT, CDR2 SNEGSKA (reference sequence). The CDR3: CSARDWADFYNEQFF. CDR3 nucleotide sequence: TGCAGTGCTAGAGATTGGGCGGATTTCTACAATGAGCAGTTCTTC.

This clonotype showed up just a few times. The chain uses TRBV27 and TRBJ1-6; no clear D gene. Per the germline V gene, CDR1 is MNHEY and CDR2 is SMNVEV (reference sequence). With 6 bases removed from V and 7 bases from J, the gap between germline ends came to 19 bases. The CDR3 covers 16 residues. Here the CDR3 DNA reads TGTGCCAGCAGCGACCGGGGTTACGGAGGCAATTCACCCCTCCACTTT. Amino acids: CASSDRGYGGNSPLHF.

This clonotype was seen only a few times. J is TRBJ2-7 and V is TRBV20-1; D remains ambiguous. V lost 6 bases and J 2 bases, leaving 14 bases between the germline ends. Germline CDR1 reads DFQATT; CDR2 reads SNEGSKA (reference sequence). The CDR3 totals 13 residues. Here the CDR3 reads CSADVDGAYEQYF. CDR3 DNA: TGCAGTGCCGATGTGGACGGAGCCTACGAGCAGTACTTC.

This clonotype has more than one count but fewer than ten. V and J are TRBV20-1 and TRBJ2-3, with TRBD2 identical over 8 bases. V trimming: 3 bases; J trimming: 4 bases; junction bases outside the gene matches: 21. Germline-derived CDR1 and CDR2 are DFQATT and SNEGSKA (reference sequence). The CDR3 extends over 19 amino acids. DNA for the CDR3: TGCAGTGCTAGGGCAGGGCTAGCGGGTAATACCAAAAACCCAGATACGCAGTATTTT. Encoded protein: CSARAGLAGNTKNPDTQYF.